These 27 T cell receptor beta chains share one sample of origin, sequenced in a study of Graves' ophthalmopathy and Graves' hyperthyroidism. RNA transcripts were the source from which TCR beta CDR3 regions were amplified. RT-PCR was first run with HTBI primers, then multiplex PCR in a second round. TCRdb used MiXCR to reprocess the multiplex PCR reads, holding one entry per CDR3 protein. The table has about 210,000 distinct CDR3 sequences, roughly 27% seen once; the top ten hold 9.1%. The sample was peripheral blood. The receptors derive from a man aged 45-65 years with Graves' ophthalmopathy.

This clonotype was counted ten times or more. The rearrangement links TRBV9 to TRBJ2-6, with D uncertain. The CDR3 sequence is 13 residues long. Germline CDR1 and CDR2: SGDLS and YYNGEE. With 1 base removed from V and 2 bases from J, the gap between germline ends came to 1 base. The CDR3 coding sequence is TGTGCCAGCAGCGTAACTGGGGCCAACGTCCTGACTTTC. This translates into CASSVTGANVLTF.

In this sample, this clonotype turned up many times. This rearrangement joins TRBV27 to TRBJ2-2, with 8 bases fitting TRBD2. The CDR3 has 14 amino acids. Per germline, CDR1 MNHEY and CDR2 SMNVEV (reference sequence). V shed 10 bases and J 6 bases; nucleotides not matched to a gene: 10. The CDR3 protein is CAIGGAGGSGELFF. As DNA, the CDR3 is TGTGCCATCGGCGGGGCGGGAGGATCCGGGGAGCTGTTTTTT.

The chain links TRBV12-3 or TRBV12-4 to TRBJ2-5; tentatively, D is TRBD1 or TRBD2 (5 bases each). This CDR3 is built from 13 residues. The V and J ends lost 5 bases and 4 bases respectively, with 11 bases between them. The chain's CDR3 is CASSLGAGETQYF. The CDR3 nucleotides read TGTGCCAGCAGTCTCGGGGCCGGAGAGACCCAGTACTTC.

There are many counts of this clonotype. The rearrangement joins TRBV7-3 to TRBJ1-1; D is ambiguous. Trimming left V 1 base short and J 1 base short, with 10 bases between. The CDR3 runs to 15 residues. From germline, CDR1 is SGHTA and CDR2 FQGTGA. CDR3 nucleotide sequence: TGTGCCAGCAGCTTAAATGGCAGGACGAACACTGAAGCTTTCTTT. Protein: CASSLNGRTNTEAFF.

This clonotype has a count of ten or more. The chain couples TRBV6-1 to TRBJ2-7; D not certain. Trimming took 2 bases from V and 2 from J, leaving 13 bases between them. This CDR3 has 15 residues. The V gene's germline CDR1 is MNHNS and CDR2 SASEGT. The CDR3 is CASSEPVLGTYEQYF. The CDR3 DNA follows: TGTGCCAGCAGTGAACCCGTATTGGGGACCTACGAGCAGTACTTC.

CDR3 bases: TGTGCCAGCAGTTCAATCCCGGGCTACACCTTC. This codes for CASSSIPGYTF. The J gene is TRBJ1-2, the V gene TRBV28; D ambiguous. V was clipped by 4 bases and J by 8 bases, with 8 bases between them. This CDR3 has 11 residues. Germline loops: CDR1 MDHEN, CDR2 SYDVKM.

J is TRBJ2-7 and V is TRBV28; D remains unclear. CDR1 is MDHEN, CDR2 SYDVKM, per germline. The ends were cut back, 7 bases at V and 6 bases at J, with 16 bases in the middle. The CDR3 runs to 13 residues. CDR3 nucleotide sequence: TGTGCCAGCAACACAGCAATCCCTGCCGAGCAGTACTTC. Translation gives CASNTAIPAEQYF.

This clonotype was counted many times. The chain is built from TRBV20-1 and TRBJ2-5; 9 positions agree with TRBD1. The CDR3 contains 16 residues. CDR1 is DFQATT and CDR2 is SNEGSKA in the germline V gene (reference sequence). V trimming: 6 bases; J trimming: 5 bases; junction bases outside the gene matches: 16. The DNA of the CDR3 is TGCAGTGCCACTTGGACAGGGGCTCAGATGGGGGAGACCCAGTACTTC. The encoded protein is CSATWTGAQMGETQYF.

V and J are TRBV24-1 and TRBJ1-1; D not resolved. Germline CDR1 KGHDR, CDR2 SFDVKD. V was pared by 5 bases and J by 11 bases, with 8 bases between. The CDR3 has 10 amino acids. CDR3 residues: CATSVVWAFF. The CDR3 nucleotides read TGTGCCACCAGTGTGGTGTGGGCTTTCTTT.

This clonotype was recorded many times. The chain joins TRBV20-1 to TRBJ2-7, with 13 bases that match TRBD2. J gave up 7 bases and V 3 bases, and 6 bases lay outside the gene matches. The CDR3 covers 14 residues. Looked up from germline, CDR1 is DFQATT and CDR2 is SNEGSKA (reference sequence). CDR3 sequence: CSARWTSGSHEQYF. The CDR3 nucleotides read TGCAGTGCTAGGTGGACTAGCGGGAGCCATGAGCAGTACTTC.

The CDR3 loop reads CATSPRTNSYEQYF. For the CDR3, the DNA is TGTGCCACCAGTCCTAGGACCAACTCCTACGAGCAGTACTTC. V is TRBV24-1 and J is TRBJ2-7; D is ambiguous. V was cut by 6 bases and J by 0 bases, with 11 bases left in between. Germline V lookup: CDR1 KGHDR, CDR2 SFDVKD. The CDR3 totals 14 residues.

This clonotype was observed many times. This chain uses TRBV2 with TRBJ1-5; 7 nucleotides line up with TRBD1. The CDR3 has 14 residues. With 4 bases clipped from V and 7 bases from J, the junction kept 7 bases outside the gene matches. Germline CDR1 SNHLY, CDR2 FYNNEI. In DNA, the CDR3 is TGTGCCAGCAGTGGACGGACAGGTGGACAGCCCCAGCATTTT. Translating it yields CASSGRTGGQPQHF. The full variable domain, completed using reference TRBV2 and TRBJ1-5, is EPEVTQTPSHQVTQMGQEVILRCVPISNHLYFYWYRQILGQKVEFLVSFYNNEISEKSEIFDDQFSVERPDGSNFTLKIRSTKLEDSAMYFCASSGRTGGQPQHFGDGTRLSIL.

The chain joins TRBV12-3 or TRBV12-4 to TRBJ1-2; 8 positions match TRBD1. The CDR3 has 15 amino acids. V shed 5 bases, J shed 6 bases, and the junction held 11 bases outside the gene matches. The CDR3 DNA is TGTGCCAGCAGTCCCCAGGGGGCGGATTTCAATGGCTACACCTTC. Its protein product is CASSPQGADFNGYTF.

In this sample, this clonotype turned up many times. The chain joins TRBV5-1 to TRBJ2-7; D is unresolved. The CDR3 contains 20 residues. Germline V gene sequence: CDR1 SGHRS, CDR2 YFSETQ. V was trimmed by 4 bases and J by 3 bases, leaving 32 bases between them. The chain's CDR3 is CASSDHSLGFTEPAGYEQYF. The DNA of the CDR3 is TGCGCCAGCAGCGATCATTCTCTAGGTTTTACGGAGCCTGCCGGCTACGAGCAGTACTTC.

This clonotype was counted ten times or more. This rearrangement joins TRBV6-5 to TRBJ1-6, with 7 bases identical to TRBD1. J was trimmed by 7 bases and V by 9 bases; bases with no gene match: 9. The length of the CDR3 is 14 residues. CDR1 and CDR2 (germline): MNHEY, SVGAGI. The CDR3 region is CASESTGTNSPLHF. The CDR3 coding sequence is TGTGCCAGTGAATCGACAGGGACGAATTCACCCCTCCACTTT.

This clonotype was found many times. This CDR3 is CASSMTPGAEETQYF. Here the CDR3 DNA reads TGTGCCAGCAGCATGACCCCGGGAGCGGAAGAGACCCAGTACTTC. The chain uses TRBV5-6 and TRBJ2-5, with D possibly matching TRBD2 (6 bases). There are 15 residues in the CDR3. CDR1 and CDR2 from the germline V gene are SGHDT and YYEEEE. Trimming removed 4 bases from V and 3 bases from J, with 16 bases in between.

This clonotype was picked up many times. The J gene is TRBJ2-3, the V gene TRBV28; no clear D gene. Trimming pared 7 bases from V and 1 base from J, leaving 21 bases between. The CDR3 has 17 residues. CDR1 and CDR2 (germline): MDHEN, SYDVKM. The CDR3 here is CASTEIPSGVGTDTQYF. In DNA, the CDR3 is TGTGCCAGCACCGAGATTCCATCAGGCGTAGGCACAGATACGCAGTATTTT.

The chain employs TRBV27 and TRBJ1-6; D possibly corresponds to TRBD1 (5 bases). CDR3 length: 12 residues. The germline V gene has CDR1 MNHEY and CDR2 SMNVEV (reference sequence). V lost 6 bases to trimming and J lost 10 bases, with 10 bases between them. DNA of the CDR3: TGTGCCAGCAGCGGGACGGGGTCACCCCTCCACTTT. It encodes CASSGTGSPLHF.

This clonotype was detected ten times or more. The rearrangement uses TRBV29-1 and TRBJ2-5, with D tentatively TRBD2 (5 bases). Trimming removed 4 bases at V and 4 bases at J, with 13 bases between. This CDR3 comprises 13 residues. Germline CDR1 reads SQVTM; CDR2 reads ANQGSEA. This chain's CDR3 is CSVVGVGGETQYF. The DNA for the CDR3 is TGCAGCGTTGTGGGCGTCGGAGGAGAGACCCAGTACTTC.

This chain uses TRBV6-2 or TRBV6-3 with TRBJ2-7; 8 bases agree with TRBD2. Germline CDR1 and CDR2: MNHEY and SVGEGT. The V segment lost 6 bases and the J segment 2 bases; nucleotides outside the gene matches: 6. This CDR3 spans 14 amino acids. Written as DNA, the CDR3 is TGTGCCAGCAGACTATTTAGCGGGGCCTACGAGCAGTACTTC. Translating it yields CASRLFSGAYEQYF.

This clonotype was detected many times. This may be a read error, as it is one base from a much larger clone. The V call is TRBV12-3 or TRBV12-4, the J call TRBJ2-5, with a tentative D call TRBD1 (5 bases). This CDR3 region has 14 residues. The CDR3 protein is CASSPPGLGETLYF. CDR3 coding DNA: TGTGCCAGCAGTCCCCCAGGGTTGGGCGAGACCCTGTACTTC.

V and J are TRBV6-1 and TRBJ2-4; D is perhaps TRBD2 (5 bases). The germline V and J ends were trimmed by 7 bases and 0 bases, with 16 bases remaining between them. This CDR3 is built from 16 residues. Germline V gene sequence: CDR1 MNHNS, CDR2 SASEGT. This chain's CDR3 is CASIGGKAAAKNIQYF. DNA for the CDR3: TGTGCCAGCATCGGAGGAAAGGCCGCAGCCAAAAACATTCAGTACTTC.

Many counts were recorded for this clonotype. One junction end disagrees with the germline gene, perhaps due to a read error. CDR3 DNA: TGTGCCAGTAAGGTAGTACGGGAGGGAGGCAATCGGCCCCAGCATTTT. Translation gives CASKVVREGGNRPQHF. The rearrangement uses TRBV19 and TRBJ1-5; D gene uncertain. Germline V gene data show CDR1 as LNHDA and CDR2 as SQIVND (reference sequence). The CDR3 covers 16 residues.

The CDR3 nucleotides read TGTGCCACCGCGGGAGGGTGGAAGACCCAGTACTTC. Its translation: CATAGGWKTQYF. The chain uses TRBV6-2 or TRBV6-3 and TRBJ2-5, with 9 bases aligning to TRBD2. CDR3 length: 12 amino acids. In germline, CDR1 is MNHEY, CDR2 SVGEGT. Trimming removed 10 bases from V and 6 bases from J; junction bases left unmatched: 6.

This clonotype came up many times. The J gene is TRBJ1-1, the V gene TRBV4-1, with D uncertain. V lost 0 bases, J lost 10 bases, and 18 bases lay in between. Germline V gene data show CDR1 as MGHRA and CDR2 as YSYEKL. The CDR3 length is 15 residues. CDR3 DNA: TGCGCCAGCAGCCAAGACCCTTGGGGATTTTCCGGAGCTTTCTTT. Translation gives CASSQDPWGFSGAFF.

This clonotype was recorded many times. The chain links TRBV10-3 to TRBJ1-5; D is perhaps TRBD1 (5 bases). V lost 0 bases and J 3 bases, leaving 9 bases between the germline ends. Germline V gives CDR1 ENHRY, CDR2 SYGVKD. The CDR3 is 15 residues long. CDR3 nucleotides: TGTGCCATCAGTGAGTCGGGACGGATCAATCAGCCCCAGCATTTT. Translating it yields CAISESGRINQPQHF.

Many counts were recorded for this clonotype. The chain combines TRBV6-1 with TRBJ2-5, with D unclear. The CDR3 loop spans 14 amino acids. The V gene lost 1 base and the J gene lost 4 bases, with 10 bases spanning the gap. CDR1 is MNHNS, CDR2 SASEGT, per germline. CDR3 sequence reads: CASSEGLGTETQYF. The DNA for the CDR3 is TGTGCCAGCAGTGAAGGGCTGGGTACAGAGACCCAGTACTTC.